This entry is about one TCR beta chain. Antigen unknown. After constant-region reverse-primer amplification, full-length variable regions underwent semi-nested PCR with Nested Universal Primer A. In TCRdb, the 5' RACE reads were re-called with MiXCR into one record per CDR3 protein. The sample has 62,000 or so distinct CDR3 sequences, roughly 25% seen once; the top ten hold roughly 2.3%. Study outcomes and limitations: The TCR gene usage of tumor memory CD4+ T cells clustered together with blood and lymph node memory CD4+ cells and with lymph node naive CD4+ cells.

Germline V gene lookup returns CDR1 DFQATT and CDR2 SNEGSKA (reference sequence). V lost 3 bases and J 2 bases, leaving 18 bases between the germline ends. This CDR3 region has 16 residues. Tregs were sorted as CD4+CD25+CD127-/low cells. The clonotype originates from a female donor with breast cancer. The V and J genes are TRBV20-1 and TRBJ2-3; D might be TRBD1 (6 bases). The material sequenced was tumor-infiltrating Tregs sorted from the breast tumor. The CDR3 coding sequence is TGCAGTGCTAGCTCGAACAGGGCCACGAACACAGATACGCAGTATTTT. Residues: CSASSNRATNTDTQYF.